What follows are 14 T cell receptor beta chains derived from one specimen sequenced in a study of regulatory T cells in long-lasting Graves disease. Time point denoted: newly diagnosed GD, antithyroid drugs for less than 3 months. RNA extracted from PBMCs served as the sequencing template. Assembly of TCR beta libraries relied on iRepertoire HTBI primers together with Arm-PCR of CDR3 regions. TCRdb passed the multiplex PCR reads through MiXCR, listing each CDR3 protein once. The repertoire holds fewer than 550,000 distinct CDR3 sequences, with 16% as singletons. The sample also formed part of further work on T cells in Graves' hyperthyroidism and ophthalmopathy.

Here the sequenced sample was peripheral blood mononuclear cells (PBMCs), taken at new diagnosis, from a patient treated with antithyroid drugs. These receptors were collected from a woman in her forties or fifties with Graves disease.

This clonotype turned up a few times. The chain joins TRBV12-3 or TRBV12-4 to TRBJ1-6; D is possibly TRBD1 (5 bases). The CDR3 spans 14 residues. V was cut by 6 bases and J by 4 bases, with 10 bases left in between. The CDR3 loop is CASRGSGYNSPLHF. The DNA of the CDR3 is TGTGCCAGCAGGGGGTCAGGGTATAATTCACCCCTCCACTTT.

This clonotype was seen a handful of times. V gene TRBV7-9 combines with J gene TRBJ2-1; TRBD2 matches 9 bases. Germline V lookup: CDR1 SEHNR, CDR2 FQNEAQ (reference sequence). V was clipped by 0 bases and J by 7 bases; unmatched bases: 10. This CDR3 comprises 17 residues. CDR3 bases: TGTGCCAGCAGCTTAGCCCCTCGCGGGGGGGTAAATAATGAGCAGTTCTTC. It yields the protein CASSLAPRGGVNNEQFF.

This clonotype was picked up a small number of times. This CDR3 reads CASSINRDGRYGYTF. The CDR3, as DNA: TGTGCCAGTAGTATAAACCGGGACGGAAGATATGGCTACACCTTC. The chain uses TRBV19 and TRBJ1-2; D might be TRBD1 (5 bases). Germline V gene lookup returns CDR1 LNHDA and CDR2 SQIVND (reference sequence). CDR3 size: 15 residues. Trimming pared 2 bases from V and 5 bases from J, leaving 15 bases between.

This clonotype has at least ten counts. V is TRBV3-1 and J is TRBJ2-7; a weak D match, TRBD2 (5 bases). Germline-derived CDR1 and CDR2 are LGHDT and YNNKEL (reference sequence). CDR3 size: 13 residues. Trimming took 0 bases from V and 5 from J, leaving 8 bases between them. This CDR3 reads CASSQERGHEQYF. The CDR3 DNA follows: TGTGCCAGCAGCCAAGAGCGAGGGCACGAGCAGTACTTC.

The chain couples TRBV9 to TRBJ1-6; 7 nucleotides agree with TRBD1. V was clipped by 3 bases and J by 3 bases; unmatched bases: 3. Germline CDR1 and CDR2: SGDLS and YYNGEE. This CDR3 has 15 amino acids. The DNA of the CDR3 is TGTGCCAGCAGCGACCGGGACAGCTATAATTCACCCCTCCACTTT. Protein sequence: CASSDRDSYNSPLHF.

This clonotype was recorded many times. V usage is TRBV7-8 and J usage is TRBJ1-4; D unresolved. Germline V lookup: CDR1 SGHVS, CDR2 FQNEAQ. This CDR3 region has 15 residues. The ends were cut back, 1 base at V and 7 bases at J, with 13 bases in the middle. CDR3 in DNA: TGTGCCAGCAGCTTAGTGGGCGGGGTGGGTGAAAAACTGTTTTTT. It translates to CASSLVGGVGEKLFF.

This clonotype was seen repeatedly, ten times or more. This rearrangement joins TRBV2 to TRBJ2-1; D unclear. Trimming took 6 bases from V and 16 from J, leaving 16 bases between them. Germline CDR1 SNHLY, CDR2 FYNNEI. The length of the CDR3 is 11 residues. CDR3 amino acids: CASRRTEPFFF. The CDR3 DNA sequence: TGTGCCAGCAGGAGGACGGAGCCTTTTTTCTTC.

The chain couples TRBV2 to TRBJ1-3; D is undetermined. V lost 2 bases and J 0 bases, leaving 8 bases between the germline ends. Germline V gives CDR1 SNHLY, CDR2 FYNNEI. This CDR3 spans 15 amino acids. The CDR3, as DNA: TGTGCCAGCAGTGAAATTGGACGCTCTGGAAACACCATATATTTT. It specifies CASSEIGRSGNTIYF.

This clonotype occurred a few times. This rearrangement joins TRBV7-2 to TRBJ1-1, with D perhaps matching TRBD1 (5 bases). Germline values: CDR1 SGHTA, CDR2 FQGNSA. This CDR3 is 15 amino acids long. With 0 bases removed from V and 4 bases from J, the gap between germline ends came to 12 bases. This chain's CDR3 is CASSLAPAGGTEAFF. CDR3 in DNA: TGTGCCAGCAGCTTAGCGCCGGCGGGGGGCACTGAAGCTTTCTTT.

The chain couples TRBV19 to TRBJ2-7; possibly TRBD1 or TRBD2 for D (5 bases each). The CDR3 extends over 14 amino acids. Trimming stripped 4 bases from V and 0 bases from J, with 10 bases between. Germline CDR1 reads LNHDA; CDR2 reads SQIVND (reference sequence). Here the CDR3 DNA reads TGTGCCAGTAGTACCACCGGGGCCTCCTACGAGCAGTACTTC. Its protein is CASSTTGASYEQYF.

As DNA, the CDR3 is TGTGCCAGTAGTCGGGACAGGGTCGACGAGCAGTACTTC. This encodes CASSRDRVDEQYF. V is TRBV19 and J is TRBJ2-7; 9 bases match TRBD1. CDR3 length: 13 residues. The junction had 4 bases not matched to a gene; V was cut back by 5 bases and J by 5 bases. In germline, CDR1 is LNHDA, CDR2 SQIVND (reference sequence). Full variable domain (rest looked up from reference TRBV19 and TRBJ2-7): DGGITQSPKYLFRKEGQNVTLSCEQNLNHDAMYWYRQDPGQGLRLIYYSQIVNDFQKGDIAEGYSVSREKKESFPLTVTSAQKNPTAFYLCASSRDRVDEQYFGPGTRLTVT.

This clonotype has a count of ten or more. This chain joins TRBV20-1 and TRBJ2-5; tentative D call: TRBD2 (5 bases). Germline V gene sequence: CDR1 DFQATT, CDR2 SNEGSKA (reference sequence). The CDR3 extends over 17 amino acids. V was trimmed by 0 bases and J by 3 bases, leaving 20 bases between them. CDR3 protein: CSARDLVRTLEEETQYF. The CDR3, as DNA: TGCAGTGCTAGAGATCTCGTTAGGACCCTGGAGGAAGAGACCCAGTACTTC.

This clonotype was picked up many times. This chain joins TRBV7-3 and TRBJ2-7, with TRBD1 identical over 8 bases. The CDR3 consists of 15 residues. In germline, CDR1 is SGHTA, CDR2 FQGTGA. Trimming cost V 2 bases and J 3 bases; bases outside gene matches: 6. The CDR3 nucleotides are TGTGCCAGCAGCTTATTCGCCGGGACAGGCTACGAGCAGTACTTC. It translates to CASSLFAGTGYEQYF.

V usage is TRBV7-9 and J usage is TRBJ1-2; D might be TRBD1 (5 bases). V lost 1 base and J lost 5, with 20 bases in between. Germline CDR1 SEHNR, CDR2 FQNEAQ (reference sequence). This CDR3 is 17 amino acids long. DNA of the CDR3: TGTGCCAGCAGCTTAGGACCCTTAGGGGTTTCGGGTTATGGCTACACCTTC. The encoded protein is CASSLGPLGVSGYGYTF.